This entry lists 12 T cell receptor beta chains sequenced from one sample in a study of T cell clusters in autoimmune cytopenias. TRB amplification used 200 to 250 ng of peripheral blood genomic DNA. TRB rearrangements were amplified by touch-down multiplex PCR with mixed TRB-A/B primers. TCRdb re-analyzed the multiplex PCR reads; it lists each CDR3 protein once, without DNA. The table lists around 11,000 distinct CDR3 sequences. The same sample was also used in a study of T cell repertoires in aging, cancer and after chemotherapy.

Sequences were obtained from peripheral blood. The receptors come from a human donor in good health.

The chain is built from TRBV19 and TRBJ2-1; TCRdb lists TRBD1, though no DNA is available to test this call. The CDR3 runs to 17 residues. The germline gives CDR1 LNHDA, CDR2 SQIVND (reference sequence). The CDR3: CASSMMVGGTGTTEQFF.

Frequency places this clonotype as medium-sized. J is TRBJ2-2 and V is TRBV5-4. The CDR3 totals 16 residues. Germline assignment: CDR1 SGHNT and CDR2 YYREEE (reference sequence). The CDR3 loop reads CASSSDRALYTGELFF. The complete variable domain, with remaining parts taken from reference TRBV5-4 and TRBJ2-2, reads ETGVTQSPTHLIKTRGQQVTLRCSSQSGHNTVSWYQQALGQGPQFIFQYYREEENGRGNFPPRFSGLQFPNYSSELNVNALELDDSALYLCASSSDRALYTGELFFGEGSRLTVL.

This chain joins TRBV5-1 and TRBJ1-1; checking the TCRdb D call of TRBD1 is not possible without DNA. The CDR3 sequence is 16 residues long. Looked up from germline, CDR1 is SGHRS and CDR2 is YFSETQ. Here the CDR3 reads CASIPGGEVENTEAFF. Supplemented by reference TRBV5-1 and TRBJ1-1, the full variable domain reads KAGVTQTPRYLIKTRGQQVTLSCSPISGHRSVSWYQQTPGQGLQFLFEYFSETQRNKGNFPGRFSGRQFSNSRSEMNVSTLELGDSALYLCASIPGGEVENTEAFFGQGTRLTVV.

The V and J genes are TRBV7-6 and TRBJ2-6; TCRdb picks TRBD1, but there is no DNA to check that call. CDR3 length: 16 residues. In germline, CDR1 is SGHVS, CDR2 FNYEAQ. The CDR3 reads CASSLRRDSGANVLTF.

The chain uses TRBV15 and TRBJ2-2; TCRdb gives TRBD1 as the D gene, but with no DNA this cannot be confirmed. This CDR3 contains 12 residues. CDR1 is LNHNV and CDR2 is YYDKDF in the germline V gene (reference sequence). CDR3 protein: CATRGVSGELFF.

The chain recombines TRBV5-4 with TRBJ2-4. Germline loops: CDR1 SGHNT, CDR2 YYREEE (reference sequence). This CDR3 region has 15 residues. CDR3: CASSFGGLAKNIQYF.

V is TRBV6-1 and J is TRBJ2-3; TCRdb reports TRBD1, a call that lacks DNA to check it against. Germline V CDR1 and CDR2: MNHNS, SASEGT. The CDR3 is made up of 12 amino acids. CDR3 sequence reads: CATGGNTDTQYF.

V gene TRBV5-5 combines with J gene TRBJ2-4; the TCRdb call, TRBD1, lacks DNA for checking. CDR1 is SGHKS, CDR2 YYEKEE, per germline (reference sequence). This CDR3 comprises 14 residues. CDR3 loop: CASSRDTGKNIQYF.

This clonotype is classed as medium-sized by frequency. The chain combines TRBV29-1 with TRBJ2-1. The CDR3 has 12 amino acids. Germline V gene lookup returns CDR1 SQVTM and CDR2 ANQGSEA. The chain's CDR3 is CSVGPTHNEQFF.

The chain links TRBV19 to TRBJ1-5. CDR1 and CDR2 from the germline V gene are LNHDA and SQIVND (reference sequence). CDR3 size: 13 residues. The CDR3 sequence is CASSISGNQPQHF.

The V gene is TRBV5-1, the J gene TRBJ2-3; TCRdb gives TRBD2 as the D gene, but with no DNA this cannot be confirmed. Per the germline V gene, CDR1 is SGHRS and CDR2 is YFSETQ. The length of the CDR3 is 16 residues. This CDR3 reads CASSSRTNDITDTQYF.

The chain links TRBV7-4 to TRBJ2-5; TCRdb returns TRBD2, unconfirmable since there is no DNA. The V gene's germline CDR1 is SGHVT and CDR2 SQSDAQ. The CDR3 length is 15 residues. CDR3 amino acids: CASSLMVASQETQYF.